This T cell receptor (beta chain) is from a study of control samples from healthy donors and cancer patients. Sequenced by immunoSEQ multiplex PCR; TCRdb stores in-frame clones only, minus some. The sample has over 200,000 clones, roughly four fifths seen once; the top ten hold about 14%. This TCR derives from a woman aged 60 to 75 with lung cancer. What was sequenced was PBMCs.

In nucleotides, the CDR3 is TGTGCCAGCAGCTTAGGGACTACAGGCTACGAGCAGTACTTC. This gives the protein CASSLGTTGYEQYF. This chain uses TRBV7-9 with TRBJ2-7; tentatively, D is TRBD2 (6 bases). Germline assignment: CDR1 SEHNR and CDR2 FQNEAQ (reference sequence). V was pared by 1 base and J by 3 bases, with 10 bases between. The CDR3 length is 14 residues.